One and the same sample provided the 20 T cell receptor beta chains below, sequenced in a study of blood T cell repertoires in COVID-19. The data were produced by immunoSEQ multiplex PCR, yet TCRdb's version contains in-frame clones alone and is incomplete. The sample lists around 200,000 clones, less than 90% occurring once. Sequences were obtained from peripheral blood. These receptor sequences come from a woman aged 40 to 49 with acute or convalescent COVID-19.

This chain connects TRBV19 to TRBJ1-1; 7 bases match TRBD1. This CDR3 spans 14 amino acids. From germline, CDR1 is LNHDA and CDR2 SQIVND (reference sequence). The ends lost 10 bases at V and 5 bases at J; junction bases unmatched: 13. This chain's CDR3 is CAKSPTGRWTEAFF. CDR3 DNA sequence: TGTGCCAAATCCCCGACAGGGCGGTGGACTGAAGCTTTCTTT.

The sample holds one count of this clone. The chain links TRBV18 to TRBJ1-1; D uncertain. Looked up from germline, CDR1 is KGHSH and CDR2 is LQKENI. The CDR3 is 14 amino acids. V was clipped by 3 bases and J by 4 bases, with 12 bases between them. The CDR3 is CASSPQRLTTEAFF. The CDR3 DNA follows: TGTGCCAGCTCACCTCAGAGACTCACCACTGAAGCTTTCTTT.

CDR3 amino acids: CASSPGLAAQETQYF. The CDR3 nucleotides are TGTGCCAGCAGTCCCGGACTAGCGGCTCAAGAGACCCAGTACTTC. V and J are TRBV6-5 and TRBJ2-5; TRBD2 matches at 10 bases. Looked up from germline, CDR1 is MNHEY and CDR2 is SVGAGI. Losses at the gene ends were 5 bases for V and 2 bases for J; bases not matched to a gene: 5. The CDR3 spans 15 residues.

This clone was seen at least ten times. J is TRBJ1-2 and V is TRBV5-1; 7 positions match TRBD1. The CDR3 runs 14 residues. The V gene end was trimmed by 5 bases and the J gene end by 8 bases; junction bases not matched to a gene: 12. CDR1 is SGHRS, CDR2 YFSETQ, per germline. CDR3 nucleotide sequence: TGCGCCAGCAGTTCCAGGGGTCAGGACAGGGGCTACACCTTC. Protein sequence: CASSSRGQDRGYTF.

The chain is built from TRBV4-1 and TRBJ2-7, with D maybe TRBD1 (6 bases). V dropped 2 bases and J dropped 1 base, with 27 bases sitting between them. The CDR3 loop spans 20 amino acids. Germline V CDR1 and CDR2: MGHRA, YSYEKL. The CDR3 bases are TGCGCCAGCAGCCAATTCCGGGACAACCCGATAACAGGAGGATCCTACGAGCAGTACTTC. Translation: CASSQFRDNPITGGSYEQYF.

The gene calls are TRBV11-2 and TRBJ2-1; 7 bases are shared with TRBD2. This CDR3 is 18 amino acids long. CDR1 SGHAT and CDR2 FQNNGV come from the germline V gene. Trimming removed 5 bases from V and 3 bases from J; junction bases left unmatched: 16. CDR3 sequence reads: CASSTRLSSGGIYNEQFF. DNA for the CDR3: TGTGCCAGCAGCACCAGACTCTCTAGCGGAGGGATCTACAATGAGCAGTTCTTC.

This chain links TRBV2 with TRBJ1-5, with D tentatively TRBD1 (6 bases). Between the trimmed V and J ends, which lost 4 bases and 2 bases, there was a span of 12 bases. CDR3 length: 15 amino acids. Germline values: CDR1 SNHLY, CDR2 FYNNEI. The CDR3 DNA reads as TGTGCCAGCAGTGGGGTAGGGGGTGGCAATCAGCCCCAGCATTTT. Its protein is CASSGVGGGNQPQHF.

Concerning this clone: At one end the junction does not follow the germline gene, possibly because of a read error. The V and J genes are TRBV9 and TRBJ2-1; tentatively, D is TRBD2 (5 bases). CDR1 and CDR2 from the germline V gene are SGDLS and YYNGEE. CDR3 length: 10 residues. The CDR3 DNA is TGTGCCCCGACTCCTCCGGGATTGATCTTC. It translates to CAPTPPGLIF.

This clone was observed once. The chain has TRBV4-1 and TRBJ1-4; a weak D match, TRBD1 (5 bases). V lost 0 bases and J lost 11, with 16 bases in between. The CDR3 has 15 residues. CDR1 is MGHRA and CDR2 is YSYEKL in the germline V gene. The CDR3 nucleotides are TGCGCCAGCAGCCAAGAATCGGGGGGAGGTAGGAAACTGTTTTTT. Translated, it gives CASSQESGGGRKLFF.

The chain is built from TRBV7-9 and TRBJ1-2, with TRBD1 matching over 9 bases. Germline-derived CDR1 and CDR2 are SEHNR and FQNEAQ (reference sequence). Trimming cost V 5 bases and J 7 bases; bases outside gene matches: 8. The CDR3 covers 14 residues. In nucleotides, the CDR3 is TGTGCCAGCAGCGAAGACGGGACAGGGATTGGCTACACCTTC. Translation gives CASSEDGTGIGYTF.

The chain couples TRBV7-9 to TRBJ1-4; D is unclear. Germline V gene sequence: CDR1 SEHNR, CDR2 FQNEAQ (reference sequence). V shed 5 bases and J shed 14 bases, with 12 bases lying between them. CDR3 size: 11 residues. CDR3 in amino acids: CASSDGFYLFF. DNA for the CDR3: TGTGCCAGCAGCGACGGGTTTTATCTGTTTTTT.

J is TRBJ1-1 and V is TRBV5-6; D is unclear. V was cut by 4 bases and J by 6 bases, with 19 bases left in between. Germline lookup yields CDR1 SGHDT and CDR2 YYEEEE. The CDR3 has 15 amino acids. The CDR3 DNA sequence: TGTGCCAGCAGCCCCCAAGTGGGAGGACTTCCTGAAGCTTTCTTT. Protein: CASSPQVGGLPEAFF.

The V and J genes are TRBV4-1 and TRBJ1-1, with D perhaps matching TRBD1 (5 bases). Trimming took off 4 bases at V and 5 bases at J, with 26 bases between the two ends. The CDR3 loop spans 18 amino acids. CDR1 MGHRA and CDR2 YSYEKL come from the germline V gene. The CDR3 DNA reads TGCGCCAGCAGCCCACGCTCCCTCACTCCTTCAGGGAGGACTGAAGCTTTCTTT. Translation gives CASSPRSLTPSGRTEAFF.

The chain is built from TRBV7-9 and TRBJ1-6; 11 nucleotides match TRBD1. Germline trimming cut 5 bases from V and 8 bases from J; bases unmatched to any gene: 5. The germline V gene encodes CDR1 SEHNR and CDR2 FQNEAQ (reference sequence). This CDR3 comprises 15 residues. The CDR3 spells CASSARTGGDSPLHF. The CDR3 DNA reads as TGTGCCAGCAGCGCCCGGACAGGGGGCGATTCACCCCTCCACTTT.

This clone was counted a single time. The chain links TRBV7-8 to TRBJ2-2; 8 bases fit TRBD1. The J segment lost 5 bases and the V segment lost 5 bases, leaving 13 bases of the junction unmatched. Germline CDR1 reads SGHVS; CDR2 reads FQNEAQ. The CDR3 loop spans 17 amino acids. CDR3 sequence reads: CASSPRLTGDRTGELFF. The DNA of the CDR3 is TGTGCCAGCAGCCCTCGCTTGACAGGGGATCGGACCGGGGAGCTGTTTTTT.

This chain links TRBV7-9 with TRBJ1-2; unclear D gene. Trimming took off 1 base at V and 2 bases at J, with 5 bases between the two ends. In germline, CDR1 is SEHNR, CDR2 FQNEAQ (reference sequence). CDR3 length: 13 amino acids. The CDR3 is CASSLGVNYGYTF. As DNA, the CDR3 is TGTGCCAGCAGCTTAGGAGTCAACTATGGCTACACCTTC.

CDR3 nucleotide sequence: TGCGCCACGGATTTCCACACATTGAGGGCTCAGTACTTC. Amino acid sequence: CATDFHTLRAQYF. J is TRBJ2-4 and V is TRBV10-1, with D maybe TRBD2 (5 bases). V was pared by 10 bases and J by 12 bases, with 22 bases between. CDR3 size: 13 residues. In germline, CDR1 is WNHNN, CDR2 SYGVQD (reference sequence).

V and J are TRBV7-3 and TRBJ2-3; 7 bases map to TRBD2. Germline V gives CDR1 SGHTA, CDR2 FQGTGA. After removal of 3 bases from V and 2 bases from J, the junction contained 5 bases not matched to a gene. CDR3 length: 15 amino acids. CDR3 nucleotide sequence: TGTGCCAGCAGCTTCACAGCGGGGCCCACAGATACGCAGTATTTT. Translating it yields CASSFTAGPTDTQYF.

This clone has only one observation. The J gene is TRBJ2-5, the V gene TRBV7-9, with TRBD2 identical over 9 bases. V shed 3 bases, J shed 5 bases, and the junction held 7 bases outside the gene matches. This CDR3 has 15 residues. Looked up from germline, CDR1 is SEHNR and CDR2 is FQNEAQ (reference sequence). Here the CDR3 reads CASSFVAGVQETQYF. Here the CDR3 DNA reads TGTGCCAGCAGCTTTGTAGCGGGAGTACAGGAGACCCAGTACTTC.

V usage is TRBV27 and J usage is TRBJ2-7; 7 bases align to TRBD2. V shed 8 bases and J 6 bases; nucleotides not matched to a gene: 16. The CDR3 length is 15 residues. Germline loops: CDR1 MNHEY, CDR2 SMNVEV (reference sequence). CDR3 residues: CASQLVGGSDSEQYF. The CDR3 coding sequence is TGTGCCAGCCAGCTCGTTGGCGGGAGTGATTCCGAGCAGTACTTC.